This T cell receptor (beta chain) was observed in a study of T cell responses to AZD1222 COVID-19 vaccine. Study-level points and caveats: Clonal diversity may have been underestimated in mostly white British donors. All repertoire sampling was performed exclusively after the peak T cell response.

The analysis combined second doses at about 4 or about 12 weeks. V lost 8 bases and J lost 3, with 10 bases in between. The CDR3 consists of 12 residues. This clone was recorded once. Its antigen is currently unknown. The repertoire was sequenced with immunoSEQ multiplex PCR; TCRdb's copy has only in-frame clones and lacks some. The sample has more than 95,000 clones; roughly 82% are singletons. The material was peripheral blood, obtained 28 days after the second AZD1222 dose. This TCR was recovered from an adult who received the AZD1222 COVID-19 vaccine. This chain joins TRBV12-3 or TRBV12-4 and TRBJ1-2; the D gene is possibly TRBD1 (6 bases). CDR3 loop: CASGGPYYGYTF. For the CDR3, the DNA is TGTGCCAGCGGGGGCCCCTACTATGGCTACACCTTC.